This TCR beta chain appears in the sequencing data of a study of blood T cell repertoires in COVID-19. In the study overall: Sample material is recorded as cDNA or gDNA derived from T cells, B-cell-depleted T cells, or PBMCs.

Clinical history as reported by participants underpinned cohort assignment. The study counted Cohort 3 donors as recovered given two negative PCRs, clearance, or symptom resolution. The authors' processing: Amplification of reference gene primers provided the estimated nucleated cell counts. Only in-frame clones appear in the TCRdb table, and some are missing; sequencing was by immunoSEQ multiplex PCR. Clone size and V and J calls were adopted from that table, with D and trimming inferred from the DNA. The table shows some 200,000 clones, with approximately 80% occurring only once. CDR1 and CDR2 (germline): SGHDT, YYEEEE. The CDR3 has 16 amino acids. Trimming removed 3 bases at V and 0 bases at J, with 13 bases between.

This TCR came from a woman between 50 and 59 years old who had recovered from COVID-19. Sequences were obtained from PBMCs or T cells enriched from blood (not recorded which). The gene calls are TRBV5-6 and TRBJ2-1; TRBD2 might be the D (6 bases). CDR3 in amino acids: CASSWVADSSYNEQFF. The CDR3 coding sequence is TGTGCCAGCAGCTGGGTAGCGGATAGCTCCTACAATGAGCAGTTCTTC.